These 21 T cell receptor beta chains came from one sample sequenced in a study of naive and memory T cell subsets (dated by TCRdb to about 2017). Libraries were constructed by UMI-ligation and nested PCR. The sequencer was an Illumina MiSeq. The beta constant-region primer was an equimolar mix of two oligonucleotides covering both TRBC1 and TRBC2. The public sequencing data were trimmed at Q25 with fastp and processed into clonotypes with MiXCR by TCRdb, which kept only in-frame beta chains. When rows share a CDR3 protein, they turn into one entry using the most common DNA and genes. This sample is represented by 140,000 to 150,000 distinct CDR3 sequences; about 15% of them were singletons. The ten largest account for about 0.15% of the sample. What was sequenced was naive CD4+ T cells from blood. In light of the paper, this sample's cell subset or site label describes: naive T cells, CD45RA high CD27+. The source is a human donor in good health.

The chain carries TRBV10-3 and TRBJ2-3; D may be TRBD1 or TRBD2 (6 bases each). Trimming left V 1 base short and J 3 bases short, with 20 bases between. The CDR3 spans 18 residues. Germline V gives CDR1 ENHRY, CDR2 SYGVKD. The CDR3 region is CAISELVSAGHLTDTQYF. DNA for the CDR3: TGTGCCATCAGTGAGTTAGTAAGTGCGGGACACTTGACAGATACGCAGTATTTT.

This sequence joins TRBV4-2 and TRBJ1-1; D perhaps matches TRBD1 (5 bases). The germline gives CDR1 LGHNA, CDR2 YNFKEQ. There are 17 residues in the CDR3. V shed 0 bases and J shed 3 bases, with 17 bases lying between them. The CDR3 nucleotides are TGTGCCAGCAGCCAAGAGGGACTCCTGTCTCGGGACACTGAAGCTTTCTTT. Protein sequence: CASSQEGLLSRDTEAFF.

In this sample, this clonotype turned up a few times. The gene calls are TRBV4-1 and TRBJ2-7; possibly TRBD1 or TRBD2 for D (5 bases each). CDR1 and CDR2 from the germline V gene are MGHRA and YSYEKL. The CDR3 consists of 15 residues. The V end lost 1 base, the J end lost 6 bases, and 16 bases lay between the germline ends. CDR3 sequence reads: CASSQVDGAVGEQYF. The CDR3 DNA sequence: TGCGCCAGCAGCCAAGTGGACGGGGCGGTTGGCGAGCAGTACTTC.

The rearrangement links TRBV5-1 to TRBJ2-1, with 8 bases matching TRBD2. The CDR3 sequence is 13 residues long. After removal of 2 bases from V and 8 bases from J, the junction contained 3 bases not matched to a gene. Germline assignment: CDR1 SGHRS and CDR2 YFSETQ. The CDR3, as DNA: TGCGCCAGCAGCTTCGGGGGGGGAGATGAGCAGTTCTTC. Protein sequence: CASSFGGGDEQFF.

The chain combines TRBV19 with TRBJ2-1; 7 nucleotides align to TRBD1. Trimming removed 4 bases from V and 8 bases from J; junction bases left unmatched: 8. CDR3 length: 14 residues. Germline loops: CDR1 LNHDA, CDR2 SQIVND (reference sequence). The DNA for the CDR3 is TGTGCCAGTAGTACCCGAAGACAGGGCGATGAGCAGTTCTTC. Translating it yields CASSTRRQGDEQFF.

V is TRBV18 and J is TRBJ2-7, with 9 bases matching TRBD1. The V gene end was trimmed by 4 bases and the J gene end by 0 bases; junction bases not matched to a gene: 7. Germline CDR1 KGHSH, CDR2 LQKENI. The CDR3 sequence is 16 residues long. The CDR3 DNA is TGTGCCAGCTCACAAAAGACAGGGGGATACTCCTACGAGCAGTACTTC. Amino acids: CASSQKTGGYSYEQYF.

A few counts support this clonotype. The chain is built from TRBV7-2 and TRBJ2-7; 7 positions match TRBD2. Germline lookup yields CDR1 SGHTA and CDR2 FQGNSA. The CDR3 sequence is 15 residues long. Unmatched junction bases numbered 11, after V lost 5 bases and J lost 4 bases. CDR3 sequence: CASSPRRESVYEQYF. CDR3 DNA: TGTGCCAGCAGCCCTCGGCGGGAGTCGGTGTACGAGCAGTACTTC.

This clonotype occurred a few times. V and J are TRBV28 and TRBJ2-1; 10 bases are shared with TRBD2. Germline assignment: CDR1 MDHEN and CDR2 SYDVKM. The V and J ends lost 5 bases and 12 bases, in that order; junction bases with no gene match: 10. The CDR3 totals 14 residues. CDR3 in DNA: TGTGCCAGCAGTCCCGGGACTAGCGTCTTGAGGCAGTTCTTC. Its translation is CASSPGTSVLRQFF.

V and J are TRBV12-3 or TRBV12-4 and TRBJ1-4; D gene unclear. Trimming removed 3 bases at V and 7 bases at J, with 12 bases between. This CDR3 has 14 amino acids. The CDR3 region is CASSLRVGGEKLFF. CDR3 DNA sequence: TGTGCCAGCAGTTTGCGCGTGGGCGGTGAAAAACTGTTTTTT.

This clonotype was seen a handful of times. The chain is built from TRBV3-1 and TRBJ2-5; D unresolved. The CDR3 contains 12 residues. The germline gives CDR1 LGHDT, CDR2 YNNKEL (reference sequence). V gave up 0 bases and J gave up 5 bases, with 4 bases separating them. As DNA, the CDR3 is TGTGCCAGCAGCCAAGACTTGGAGACCCAGTACTTC. This sequence encodes CASSQDLETQYF.

This clonotype has only a few counts. V is TRBV13 and J is TRBJ2-7, with D maybe TRBD2 (6 bases). The CDR3 runs 15 residues. Trimming cost V 0 bases and J 3 bases, with 12 bases left between them. Germline CDR1 is PRHDT and CDR2 is FYEKMQ (reference sequence). CDR3 residues: CASSLGGRSFYEQYF. CDR3 DNA: TGTGCCAGCAGCTTAGGAGGGAGGTCATTCTACGAGCAGTACTTC.

V usage is TRBV14 and J usage is TRBJ2-3; D may correspond to TRBD1 or TRBD2 (5 bases each). The germline V and J ends were trimmed by 2 bases and 4 bases, with 10 bases remaining between them. CDR3 size: 14 residues. The germline V gene has CDR1 SGHDN and CDR2 FVKESK. The CDR3 sequence: CASSQRGNPDTQYF. The CDR3 DNA reads as TGTGCCAGCAGCCAACGGGGCAACCCAGATACGCAGTATTTT.

The table lists this clonotype with a few counts. The chain joins TRBV12-3 or TRBV12-4 to TRBJ1-3; a possible D gene is TRBD1 (6 bases). The CDR3 is 14 amino acids. The germline V and J ends were trimmed by 5 bases and 2 bases, with 10 bases remaining between them. DNA of the CDR3: TGTGCCAGCAGTCCCCAGGGGACTGGAAACACCATATATTTT. Residues: CASSPQGTGNTIYF.

This clonotype showed up just a few times. This chain joins TRBV5-1 and TRBJ2-7; 15 bases match TRBD2. The V gene's germline CDR1 is SGHRS and CDR2 YFSETQ. With 2 bases clipped from V and 3 bases from J, the junction kept 3 bases outside the gene matches. The length of the CDR3 is 16 residues. This chain's CDR3 is CASSLPGLAGGYEQYF. DNA for the CDR3: TGCGCCAGCAGCTTACCGGGACTAGCGGGAGGCTACGAGCAGTACTTC.

This clonotype showed up just a few times. The rearrangement links TRBV6-2 or TRBV6-3 to TRBJ2-1; unclear D gene. The CDR3 runs 11 residues. The ends were cut back, 1 base at V and 8 bases at J, with 3 bases in the middle. Per the germline V gene, CDR1 is MNHEY and CDR2 is SVGEGT. The CDR3 bases are TGTGCCAGCAGTTACTTTGATGAGCAGTTCTTC. This encodes CASSYFDEQFF.

The V call is TRBV19, the J call TRBJ1-4, with no clear D. CDR1 is LNHDA and CDR2 is SQIVND in the germline V gene (reference sequence). CDR3 size: 14 residues. Trimming pared 6 bases from V and 2 bases from J, leaving 10 bases between. CDR3: CASSPGRTNEKLFF. CDR3 sequence (DNA): TGTGCCAGTAGCCCGGGAAGGACTAATGAAAAACTGTTTTTT.

This clonotype was found a few times. This chain connects TRBV18 to TRBJ2-5, with a tentative D call TRBD1 (5 bases). The CDR3 spans 14 residues. V shed 0 bases and J shed 4 bases, with 9 bases lying between them. Germline V CDR1 and CDR2: KGHSH, LQKENI. The CDR3 DNA is TGTGCCAGCTCACCACCGACAGAACCAGAGACCCAGTACTTC. This translates into CASSPPTEPETQYF.

The V call is TRBV6-6, the J call TRBJ2-7; D is uncertain. V was pared by 7 bases and J by 0 bases, with 13 bases between. The CDR3 consists of 14 residues. CDR1 and CDR2 from the germline V gene are MNHNY and SVGAGI (reference sequence). The CDR3 here is CASKPQVGSYEQYF. The CDR3, as DNA: TGTGCCAGCAAACCTCAGGTCGGCTCCTACGAGCAGTACTTC.

This clonotype was recorded many times. The chain recombines TRBV5-4 with TRBJ1-6; the match to TRBD1 covers 9 bases. The V gene end was trimmed by 3 bases and the J gene end by 7 bases; junction bases not matched to a gene: 5. This CDR3 spans 15 amino acids. Germline values: CDR1 SGHNT, CDR2 YYREEE (reference sequence). Here the CDR3 reads CASSSRDRANSPLHF. The CDR3 bases are TGTGCCAGCAGCTCTCGGGACAGGGCCAATTCACCCCTCCACTTT. Looking up the rest from reference TRBV5-4 and TRBJ1-6 gives the full variable domain: ETGVTQSPTHLIKTRGQQVTLRCSSQSGHNTVSWYQQALGQGPQFIFQYYREEENGRGNFPPRFSGLQFPNYSSELNVNALELDDSALYLCASSSRDRANSPLHFGNGTRLTVT.

The V call is TRBV11-3, the J call TRBJ2-2, with D possibly matching TRBD1 (5 bases). V lost 4 bases to trimming and J lost 1 base, with 10 bases between them. The CDR3 covers 15 residues. Germline values: CDR1 SGHNT, CDR2 YENEEA. CDR3 in DNA: TGTGCCAGCAGCTCTGGGGCCGTGAACACCGGGGAGCTGTTTTTT. This encodes CASSSGAVNTGELFF.

V and J are TRBV5-1 and TRBJ2-1; tentatively, D is TRBD2 (6 bases). The CDR3 is made up of 16 amino acids. V was pared by 6 bases and J by 0 bases, with 16 bases between. CDR1 is SGHRS and CDR2 is YFSETQ in the germline V gene. The CDR3 is CASTLSGISSYNEQFF. Here the CDR3 DNA reads TGCGCCAGCACCCTTAGCGGAATTTCCTCCTACAATGAGCAGTTCTTC. The entire variable domain, with the rest obtained from reference TRBV5-1 and TRBJ2-1, is as follows: KAGVTQTPRYLIKTRGQQVTLSCSPISGHRSVSWYQQTPGQGLQFLFEYFSETQRNKGNFPGRFSGRQFSNSRSEMNVSTLELGDSALYLCASTLSGISSYNEQFFGPGTRLTVL.